This T cell receptor beta chain was observed in a study of blood T cell repertoires in COVID-19. TCRdb keeps only in-frame clones here, not all; method: immunoSEQ multiplex PCR. The repertoire holds about 280,000 clones, 85% to 90% seen once, with about 1.7% in the top ten. The CDR3 totals 14 residues. Trimming left V 5 bases short and J 12 bases short, with 23 bases between. Germline assignment: CDR1 MDHEN and CDR2 SYDVKM. This chain links TRBV28 with TRBJ2-7; D unclear. This TCR was sampled from a woman aged 18-29 years with acute COVID-19. Sequenced material: PBMCs or T cells enriched from blood (not recorded which). The DNA for the CDR3 is TGTGCCAGCAGTCTACTTCCCGTTAATCTCGAGAGGTACTTC. Protein sequence: CASSLLPVNLERYF.